This T cell receptor (beta chain) was found in a study of T-cell memory formation after mild COVID-19. Study outcomes and limitations: The finding that pre-infection memory included some responding clones suggested that cross-reactive memory joined.

Comments on this clonotype: No antigen is known for it.

The CDR3 has 15 residues. V gave up 4 bases and J gave up 4 bases, with 15 bases separating them. The V gene's germline CDR1 is SGHRS and CDR2 YFSETQ. Sample barcodes and UMIs were carried by the TCR alpha and TCR beta cDNA libraries that 5'RACE generated with constant-segment primers. TCRdb re-called the 5' RACE reads with MiXCR, one entry per CDR3 protein. Of roughly 620,000 distinct CDR3 sequences in the sample, about 20% are singletons; the top ten hold approximately 12%. This TCR derives from an adult woman who had mild COVID-19 (a few samples of this study predate the infection). Cell type and time point are not known. Sequences were obtained from PBMCs or a T cell subset sorted from them (not recorded which). The genes are TRBV5-1 and TRBJ2-1; D gene unclear. CDR3 in amino acids: CASSPVPHRYNEQFF. The CDR3 DNA reads TGCGCCAGCAGCCCCGTTCCCCACAGATACAATGAGCAGTTCTTC.